The clone carrying this TCR beta chain was observed a few times. The sample belongs to a study of blood T cells in healthy people across ages. The CDR3 is 15 residues long. The V and J ends lost 7 bases and 6 bases, in that order; junction bases with no gene match: 8. The V gene's germline CDR1 is MDHEN and CDR2 SYDVKM. A second PCR, run for roughly 7 to 12 cycles, used a sample-barcoded 5' primer plus a J-beta primer mix. Researchers report that a template-switch adaptor with 12 random nucleotides tagged each cDNA molecule. TCRdb processed the 5' RACE reads anew with MiXCR; each CDR3 protein has one entry. The data hold some 760,000 distinct CDR3 sequences, with 20% to 25% observed a single time. The people who gave samples were healthy Caucasians from Russia, aged roughly 6 to 100. These same data were also listed under a study on T cells of mothers and their children. That study adds: Second-PCR amplification with M1S added sample barcodes and 2-4 random nucleotides. Related mother-child pairs showed slightly higher but non-significant overlap than unrelated pairs.

Material: blood. The chain has TRBV28 and TRBJ2-1; 11 bases agree with TRBD2. The sequence was collected from a boy younger than 18 in good health. CDR3 in amino acids: CASTTDSGGANEQFF. CDR3 coding DNA: TGTGCCAGCACCACAGATAGCGGGGGGGCCAATGAGCAGTTCTTC.